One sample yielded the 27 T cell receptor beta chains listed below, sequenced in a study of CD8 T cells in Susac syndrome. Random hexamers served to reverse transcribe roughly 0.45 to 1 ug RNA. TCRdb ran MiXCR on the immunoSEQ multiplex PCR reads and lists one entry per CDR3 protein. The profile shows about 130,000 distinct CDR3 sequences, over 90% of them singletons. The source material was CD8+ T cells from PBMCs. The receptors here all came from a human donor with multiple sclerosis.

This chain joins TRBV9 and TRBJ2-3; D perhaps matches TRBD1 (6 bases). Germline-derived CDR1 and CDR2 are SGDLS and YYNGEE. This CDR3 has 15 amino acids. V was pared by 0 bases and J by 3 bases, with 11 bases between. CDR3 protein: CASSVGVRGTDTQYF. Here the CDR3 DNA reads TGTGCCAGCAGCGTAGGGGTCAGGGGTACAGATACGCAGTATTTT.

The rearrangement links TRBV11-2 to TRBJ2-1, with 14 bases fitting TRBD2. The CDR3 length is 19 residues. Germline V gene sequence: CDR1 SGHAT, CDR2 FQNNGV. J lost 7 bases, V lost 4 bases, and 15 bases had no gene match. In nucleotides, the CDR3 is TGTGCCAGCAGCTCCCGACAAGGCTCGGGACTAGCGGGAGTGAATGAGCAGTTCTTC. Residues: CASSSRQGSGLAGVNEQFF.

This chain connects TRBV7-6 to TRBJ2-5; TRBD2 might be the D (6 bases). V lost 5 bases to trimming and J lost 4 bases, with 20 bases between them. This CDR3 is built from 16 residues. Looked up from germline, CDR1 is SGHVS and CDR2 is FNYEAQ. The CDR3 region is CASSPPIGQGGETQYF. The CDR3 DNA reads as TGTGCCAGCAGCCCTCCGATTGGGCAGGGAGGAGAGACCCAGTACTTC.

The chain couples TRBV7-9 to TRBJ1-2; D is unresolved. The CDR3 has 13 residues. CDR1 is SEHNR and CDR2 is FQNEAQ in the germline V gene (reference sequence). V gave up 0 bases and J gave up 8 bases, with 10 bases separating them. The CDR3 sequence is CASSLANRPGYTF. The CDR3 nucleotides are TGTGCCAGCAGCTTAGCGAACCGTCCGGGCTACACCTTC.

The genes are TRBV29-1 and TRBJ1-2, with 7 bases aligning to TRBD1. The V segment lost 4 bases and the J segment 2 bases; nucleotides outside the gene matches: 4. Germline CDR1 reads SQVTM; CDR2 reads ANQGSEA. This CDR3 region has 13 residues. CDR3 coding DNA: TGCAGCGTTGGGACAGGCGAGAACTATGGCTACACCTTC. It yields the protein CSVGTGENYGYTF.

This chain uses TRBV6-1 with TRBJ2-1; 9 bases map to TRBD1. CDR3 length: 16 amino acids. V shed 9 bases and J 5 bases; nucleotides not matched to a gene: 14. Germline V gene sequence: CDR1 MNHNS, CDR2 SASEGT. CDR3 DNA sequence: TGTGCCAGGCACTCATACAGGGGGCCCCTTAACAATGAGCAGTTCTTC. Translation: CARHSYRGPLNNEQFF.

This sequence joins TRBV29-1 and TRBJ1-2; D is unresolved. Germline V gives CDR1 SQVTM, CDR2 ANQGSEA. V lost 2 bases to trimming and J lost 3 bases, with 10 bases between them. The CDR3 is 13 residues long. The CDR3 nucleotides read TGCAGCGTTGAACAGCCCCAGCACTATGGCTACACCTTC. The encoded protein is CSVEQPQHYGYTF.

CDR3 coding DNA: TGTGCCAGCAAAAGAAGCCCCACAGCCAATCAGCCCCAGCATTTT. Amino acids: CASKRSPTANQPQHF. V and J are TRBV27 and TRBJ1-5; D call uncertain. Trimming cost V 7 bases and J 3 bases, with 16 bases left between them. The CDR3 has 15 amino acids. The germline V gene encodes CDR1 MNHEY and CDR2 SMNVEV (reference sequence).

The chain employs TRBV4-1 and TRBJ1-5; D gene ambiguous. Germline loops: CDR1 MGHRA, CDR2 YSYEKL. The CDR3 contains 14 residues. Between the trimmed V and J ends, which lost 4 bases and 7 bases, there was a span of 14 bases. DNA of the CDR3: TGCGCCAGCAGCCGAGAGGGTGTGGGGCAGCCCCAGCATTTT. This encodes CASSREGVGQPQHF.

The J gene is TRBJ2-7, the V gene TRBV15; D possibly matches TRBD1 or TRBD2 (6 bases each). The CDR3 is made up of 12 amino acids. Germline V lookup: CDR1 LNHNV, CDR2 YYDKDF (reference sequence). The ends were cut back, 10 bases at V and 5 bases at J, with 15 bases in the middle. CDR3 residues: CARRGGQDEQYV. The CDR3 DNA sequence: TGTGCCAGACGAGGGGGGCAAGACGAGCAGTACGTC.

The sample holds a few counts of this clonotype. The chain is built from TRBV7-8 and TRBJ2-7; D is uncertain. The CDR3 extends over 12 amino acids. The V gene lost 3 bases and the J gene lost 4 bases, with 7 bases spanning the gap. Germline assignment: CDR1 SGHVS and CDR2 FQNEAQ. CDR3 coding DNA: TGTGCCAGCAGCTTGAGCGATTACGAGCAGTACTTC. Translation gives CASSLSDYEQYF.

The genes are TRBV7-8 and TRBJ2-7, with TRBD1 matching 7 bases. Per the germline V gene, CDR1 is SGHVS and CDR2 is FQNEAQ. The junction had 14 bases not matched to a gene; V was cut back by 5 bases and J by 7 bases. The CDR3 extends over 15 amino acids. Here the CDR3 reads CASSPSTGRAGEQYF. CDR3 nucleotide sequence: TGTGCCAGCAGCCCCTCGACAGGGAGAGCAGGGGAGCAGTACTTC.

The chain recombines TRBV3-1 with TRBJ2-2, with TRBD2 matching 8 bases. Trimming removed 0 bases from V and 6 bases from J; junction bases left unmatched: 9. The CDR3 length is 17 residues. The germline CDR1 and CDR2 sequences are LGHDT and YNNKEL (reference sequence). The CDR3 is CASSQDWRLASPGELFF. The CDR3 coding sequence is TGTGCCAGCAGCCAAGATTGGAGACTAGCGTCTCCCGGGGAGCTGTTTTTT.

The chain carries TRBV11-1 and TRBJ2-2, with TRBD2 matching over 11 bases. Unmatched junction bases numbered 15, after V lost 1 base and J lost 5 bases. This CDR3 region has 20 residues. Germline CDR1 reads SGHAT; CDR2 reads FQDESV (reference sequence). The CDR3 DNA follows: TGTGCCAGCAGCTTAGATGGGACAGAACCTAGCGGGAGGAGGACCGGGGAGCTGTTTTTT. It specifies CASSLDGTEPSGRRTGELFF.

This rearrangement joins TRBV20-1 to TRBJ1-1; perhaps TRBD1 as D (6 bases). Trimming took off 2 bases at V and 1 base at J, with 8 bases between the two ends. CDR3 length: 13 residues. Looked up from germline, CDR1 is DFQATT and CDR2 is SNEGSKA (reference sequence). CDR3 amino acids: CSARTGWNTEAFF. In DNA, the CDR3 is TGCAGTGCTAGAACAGGGTGGAACACTGAAGCTTTCTTT.

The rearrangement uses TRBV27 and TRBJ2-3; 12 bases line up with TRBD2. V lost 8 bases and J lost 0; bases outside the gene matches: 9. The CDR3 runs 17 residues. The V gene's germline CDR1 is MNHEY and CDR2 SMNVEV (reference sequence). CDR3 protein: CASGYPTSGRSTDTQYF. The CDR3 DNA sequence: TGTGCCAGCGGCTACCCGACTAGCGGGAGAAGCACAGATACGCAGTATTTT.

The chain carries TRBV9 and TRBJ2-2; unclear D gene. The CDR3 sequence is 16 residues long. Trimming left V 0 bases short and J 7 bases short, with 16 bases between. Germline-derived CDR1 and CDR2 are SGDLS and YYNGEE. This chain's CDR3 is CASSVDPRAQCGELFF. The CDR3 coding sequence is TGTGCCAGCAGCGTAGACCCACGGGCACAGTGCGGGGAGCTGTTTTTT.

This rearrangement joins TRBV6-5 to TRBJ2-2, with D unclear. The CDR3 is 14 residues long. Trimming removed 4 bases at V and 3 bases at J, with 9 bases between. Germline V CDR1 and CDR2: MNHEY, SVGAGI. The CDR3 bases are TGTGCCAGCAGTTTGTACGCCTACACCGGGGAGCTGTTTTTT. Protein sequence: CASSLYAYTGELFF.

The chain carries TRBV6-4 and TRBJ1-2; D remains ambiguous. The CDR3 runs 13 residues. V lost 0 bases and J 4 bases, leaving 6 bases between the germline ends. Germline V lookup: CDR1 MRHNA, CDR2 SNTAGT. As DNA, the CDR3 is TGTGCCAGCAGTGACTCAGACGGCTATGGCTACACCTTC. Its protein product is CASSDSDGYGYTF.

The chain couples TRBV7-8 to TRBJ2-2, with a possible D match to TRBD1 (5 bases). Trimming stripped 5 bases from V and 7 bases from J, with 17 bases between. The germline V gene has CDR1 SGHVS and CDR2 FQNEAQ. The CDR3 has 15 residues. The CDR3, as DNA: TGTGCCAGCAGCACGGGCAGGGAACTGGTCGGGGAGCTGTTTTTT. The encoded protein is CASSTGRELVGELFF.

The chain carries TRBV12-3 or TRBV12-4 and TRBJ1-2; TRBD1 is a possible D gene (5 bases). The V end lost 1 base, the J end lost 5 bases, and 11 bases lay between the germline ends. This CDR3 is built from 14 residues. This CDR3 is CASSLVTVPYGYTF. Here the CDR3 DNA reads TGTGCCAGCAGTTTAGTGACAGTACCTTATGGCTACACCTTC.

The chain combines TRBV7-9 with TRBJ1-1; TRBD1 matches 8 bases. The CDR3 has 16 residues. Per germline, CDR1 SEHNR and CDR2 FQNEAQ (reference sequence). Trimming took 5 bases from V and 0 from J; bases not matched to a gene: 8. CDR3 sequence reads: CASSPTGTGMNTEAFF. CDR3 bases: TGTGCCAGCAGCCCTACCGGGACAGGCATGAACACTGAAGCTTTCTTT.

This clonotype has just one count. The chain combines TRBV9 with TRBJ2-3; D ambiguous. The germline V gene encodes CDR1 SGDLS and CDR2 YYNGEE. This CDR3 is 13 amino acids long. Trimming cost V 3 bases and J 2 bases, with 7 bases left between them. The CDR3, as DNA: TGTGCCAGCAGCGGCGGAGACACAGATACGCAGTATTTT. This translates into CASSGGDTDTQYF.

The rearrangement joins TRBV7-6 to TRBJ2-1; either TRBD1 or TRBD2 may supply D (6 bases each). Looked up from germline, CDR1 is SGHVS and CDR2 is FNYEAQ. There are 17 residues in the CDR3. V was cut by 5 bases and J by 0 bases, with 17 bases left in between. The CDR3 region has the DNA TGTGCCAGCAGCCCAAGAGGCTCGGGGGCCTCCTACAATGAGCAGTTCTTC. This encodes CASSPRGSGASYNEQFF.

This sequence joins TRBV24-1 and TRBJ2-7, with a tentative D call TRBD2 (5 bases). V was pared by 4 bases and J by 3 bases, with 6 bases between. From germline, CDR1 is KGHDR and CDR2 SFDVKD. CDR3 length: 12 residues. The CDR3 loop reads CATSEGLYEQYF. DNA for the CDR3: TGTGCCACCAGTGAAGGACTCTACGAGCAGTACTTC.

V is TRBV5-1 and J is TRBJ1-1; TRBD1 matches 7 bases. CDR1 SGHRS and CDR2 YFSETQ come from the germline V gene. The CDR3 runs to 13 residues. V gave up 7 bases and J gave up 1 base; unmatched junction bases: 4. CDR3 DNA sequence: TGCGCCAGCTCGGACAGGAGGAACACTGAAGCTTTCTTT. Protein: CASSDRRNTEAFF.

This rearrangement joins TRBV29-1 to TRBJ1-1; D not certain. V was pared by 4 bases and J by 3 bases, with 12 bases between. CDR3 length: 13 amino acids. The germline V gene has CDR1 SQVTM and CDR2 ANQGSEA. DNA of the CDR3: TGCAGCGTTGGAAGTGCCGGGTACACTGAAGCTTTCTTT. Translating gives CSVGSAGYTEAFF.